This T cell receptor beta chain was sequenced during a study of regulatory T cells in long-lasting Graves disease. General study points: Accuracy may have suffered from the small sample size. The persistent group shared fewer than 3,500 public clonotypes, more than the approximately 880 shared by new patients.

Stated time point: newly diagnosed GD, antithyroid drugs for less than 3 months. The authors made the TCR library using RNA they extracted from PBMCs. Under American Thyroid Association guidelines, Graves' disease was diagnosed. The CDR3 spans 14 residues. Germline V gene sequence: CDR1 LGHDT, CDR2 YNNKEL (reference sequence). The J segment lost 5 bases and the V segment lost 1 base, leaving 4 bases of the junction unmatched. In this sample, this clonotype turned up a few times. Its antigen remains unknown. The authors built TCR beta libraries using iRepertoire HTBI primers and Arm-PCR of CDR3 regions. TCRdb re-derived calls from the multiplex PCR reads in MiXCR, one entry per CDR3 protein. Of roughly 400,000 distinct CDR3 sequences in the sample, about a sixth were seen once. The same sample was also used in a study of T cells in Graves' hyperthyroidism and ophthalmopathy. From that report: An initial round of RT-PCR targeting the TCR CDR3 relied on the HTBI primer set.

This receptor was identified in a woman in her late teens or twenties with Graves disease. The sample in question was peripheral blood mononuclear cells (PBMCs), obtained at new diagnosis, from a patient treated with antithyroid drugs. This chain links TRBV3-1 with TRBJ2-5; 7 bases agree with TRBD1. CDR3 sequence (DNA): TGTGCCAGCAGCCAAGGATACAGGGGTGAGACCCAGTACTTC. It yields the protein CASSQGYRGETQYF.